This T cell receptor (beta chain) was sequenced for a study of identical twins. Study results and caveats: Partial confounding of zero-insertion analyses by invariant MAIT and iNKT cells was possible.

This clonotype was seen ten or more times. Its antigen is as yet unknown. The CDR3 loop spans 14 amino acids. V was clipped by 6 bases and J by 5 bases; unmatched bases: 7. Germline V lookup: CDR1 MNHNS, CDR2 SASEGT. In TCRdb, the 5' RACE reads were re-called with MiXCR into one record per CDR3 protein. The table shows approximately 220,000 distinct CDR3 sequences, with around 10% occurring only once. This sequence originates from a woman between 18 and 29 years old in good health. Source material: memory (CD45RO+) T cells sorted from blood. The V gene is TRBV6-1, the J gene TRBJ1-1; 9 positions agree with TRBD1. The CDR3 is CASSWDRARTEAFF. The CDR3 DNA is TGTGCCAGCAGCTGGGACAGGGCGCGTACTGAAGCTTTCTTT.